This T cell receptor beta chain is drawn from a study of cytomegalovirus exposure and HLA in healthy donors. Study summary: The same platform was used for the 95 to 150 validation repertoires and the approximately 670 first-cohort repertoires, a later analysis reported.

Per the germline V gene, CDR1 is KGHSH and CDR2 is LQKENI. CDR3 length: 13 residues. Trimming removed 3 bases from V and 5 bases from J, with 10 bases in between. This clone is a singleton in its sample. Its antigen remains unknown. Some clones are missing from TCRdb's copy, which holds only in-frame ones; the method was immunoSEQ multiplex PCR. The table includes tens of thousands of clones, around 95% detected once. Study-level results: The classifier, whose performance was assessed in both the original and validation cohorts, reportedly diagnosed cytomegalovirus status with high specificity and sensitivity. TCR beta chains numbering about 160 were designated cytomegalovirus-associated.

Separate from the approximately 700-subject first cohort was the approximately 120-subject validation cohort, to which the donors belonged. The sequencing input was PBMCs. The sequence was obtained from a man younger than 30 in good health and CMV-seropositive. This rearrangement joins TRBV18 to TRBJ1-1; D call uncertain. This CDR3 is CASSPMGETEAFF. The CDR3 bases are TGTGCCAGCTCACCTATGGGAGAGACTGAAGCTTTCTTT.